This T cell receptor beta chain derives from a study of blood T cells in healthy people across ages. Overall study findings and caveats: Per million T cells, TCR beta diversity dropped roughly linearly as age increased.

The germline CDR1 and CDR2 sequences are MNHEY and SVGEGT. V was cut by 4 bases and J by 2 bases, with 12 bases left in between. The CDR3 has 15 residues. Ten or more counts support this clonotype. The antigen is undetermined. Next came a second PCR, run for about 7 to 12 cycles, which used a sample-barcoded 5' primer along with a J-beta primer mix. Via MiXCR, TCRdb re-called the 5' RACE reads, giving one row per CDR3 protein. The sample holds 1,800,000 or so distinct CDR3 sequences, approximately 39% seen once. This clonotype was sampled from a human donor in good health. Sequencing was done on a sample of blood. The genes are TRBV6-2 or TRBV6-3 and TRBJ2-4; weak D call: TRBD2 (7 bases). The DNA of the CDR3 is TGTGCCAGCAGTTCCGGGGGGCAGTCCAAAAACATTCAGTACTTC. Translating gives CASSSGGQSKNIQYF.